One sample yielded the 5 T cell receptor beta chains listed below, sequenced in a study of cytomegalovirus exposure and HLA in healthy donors. PCR employed 60 Vbeta and 13 Jbeta primers. TCRdb's table, derived via immunoSEQ multiplex PCR, lists solely in-frame clones and lacks some. The data contain under 200,000 clones, nearly 80% of them seen just once; the ten biggest clones take up around an eighth. The sample consisted of PBMCs. Receptor source: a man aged 50 to 60 in good health and CMV-seropositive.

This chain links TRBV7-8 with TRBJ1-6, with D possibly TRBD1 on 5 matching bases. The CDR3 totals 15 residues. V lost 1 base and J 7 bases, leaving 11 bases between the germline ends. Germline lookup yields CDR1 SGHVS and CDR2 FQNEAQ. For the CDR3, the DNA is TGTGCCAGCAGCTTAGTGGGAGGGGACAATTCACCCCTCCACTTT. This translates into CASSLVGGDNSPLHF. Complete variable domain (other parts from reference TRBV7-8 and TRBJ1-6): GAGVSQSPRYKVAKRGQDVALRCDPISGHVSLFWYQQALGQGPEFLTYFQNEAQLDKSGLPSDRFFAERPEGSVSTLKIQRTQQEDSAVYLCASSLVGGDNSPLHFGNGTRLTVT.

In DNA form, the CDR3 reads TGCGCCAGCAGCCAGGAGGGTTCGAATAGCAATCAGCCCCAGCATTTT. Protein: CASSQEGSNSNQPQHF. This rearrangement joins TRBV4-1 to TRBJ1-5, with D unclear. The CDR3 length is 16 residues. Between the trimmed V and J ends, which lost 3 bases and 0 bases, there was a span of 12 bases. Looked up from germline, CDR1 is MGHRA and CDR2 is YSYEKL.

The chain combines TRBV7-2 with TRBJ2-3; D remains ambiguous. The V and J ends lost 5 bases and 6 bases respectively, with 12 bases between them. Germline assignment: CDR1 SGHTA and CDR2 FQGNSA. CDR3 size: 13 residues. The DNA of the CDR3 is TGTGCCAGCAGCAACAGACATACCGATACGCAGTATTTT. It specifies CASSNRHTDTQYF.

V usage is TRBV28 and J usage is TRBJ2-7; the match to TRBD2 covers 7 bases. V dropped 3 bases and J dropped 7; count of bases not matched to a gene: 9. The germline V gene encodes CDR1 MDHEN and CDR2 SYDVKM. CDR3 size: 14 residues. For the CDR3, the DNA is TGTGCCAGCAGTTTGGGGAGGGAACTGGGTGAGCAGTACTTC. Translation: CASSLGRELGEQYF.

The rearrangement uses TRBV19 and TRBJ2-5; D remains unclear. The V and J ends lost 3 bases and 2 bases respectively, with 10 bases between them. CDR3 size: 14 residues. Germline assignment: CDR1 LNHDA and CDR2 SQIVND (reference sequence). Written as DNA, the CDR3 is TGTGCCAGTAGTATGGCAGGATTACAAGAGACCCAGTACTTC. Translating it yields CASSMAGLQETQYF.